This paragraph covers one T cell receptor beta chain sequence. Its antigen is currently not known. No base quality values were provided; no much bigger clone lies one nucleotide off. One collaborating source in Seattle enrolled patients during active infection and followed them longitudinally through the course of disease. Collaborating institutions collected whole blood in K2EDTA tubes following their own protocols. For TCRbeta analysis, collaborator samples were shipped as frozen whole blood, as isolated PBMCs, or as DNA extracted from either sample type. The immunoSEQ Assay, a bias-controlled multiplex PCR, was used to amplify TCRbeta CDR3 regions from genomic DNA. Regarding the original processing steps: The number of nucleated cells in each sample was estimated by amplification of reference gene primers within the assay. To quantify the absolute abundance of each unique TCRbeta CDR3 rearrangement, sequence reads were collapsed and filtered. For each sample, productive Simpson clonality was calculated as the square root of Simpson's diversity index across productive rearrangements. TCRdb carries this immuneACCESS record with in-frame sequences only. Its versions omit some clonotypes, under half of them owing to an unresolved V gene in the studies checked, with the rest unexplained. V and J calls plus clone size are reproduced from that table; the DNA served to infer D and trimming. The sample data list about 200,000 clones, and over 75% of these were observed just once. Of the sample, approximately 2.3% falls within the top ten clones.

The sample belongs to a study of blood T cell repertoires in COVID-19 (dated by TCRdb to the early 2020s). With regard to the full study: Collaborator samples came from the United States, Italy and Spain and covered acute and convalescent phases of COVID-19. The material from the prospective study consisted of cDNA or gDNA derived from T cells, B-cell-depleted T cells, or PBMCs. Subjects who had been exposed to COVID-19, were actively infected with it, or had recovered from it provided the deeply sampled blood TCRbeta repertoires that made up the dataset. The repertoires were released in a freely available public database intended as a resource for research on the immune response to SARS-CoV-2. The samples were drawn from the first 160 participants of the ongoing ImmuneRACE study and from 1,254 subjects provided by 6 global collaborators. A de-identified subject ID, COVID-19 status, age in years and sex were almost always included in the sample metadata. Where available, HLA class I and class II types were taken from metadata supplied by the sample provider and were not determined by assay-based typing. The paper as a whole reports these results and caveats: The quantity of clinical and demographic metadata differed by source and by participant and was supplied without curation.

In the germline V gene, CDR1 corresponds to MNHEY and CDR2 to SVGAGI. V lost 6 bases and J lost 8 bases; the stretch between them is 10 bases long. Taken from cysteine to phenylalanine, the CDR3 has 11 residues. Here the CDR3 DNA is all that survives: 33 bases in frame from base 1. The specimen sequenced was peripheral blood. The chain is encoded by TRBV6-5 joined to TRBJ1-1; the D gene remains uncertain. This TCR was sampled from a woman in her 70s with COVID-19, enrolled during active disease. The DNA reads TGTGCCAGCAGCGAGGGTCGGGAAGCTTTCTTT. This encodes CASSEGREAFF.